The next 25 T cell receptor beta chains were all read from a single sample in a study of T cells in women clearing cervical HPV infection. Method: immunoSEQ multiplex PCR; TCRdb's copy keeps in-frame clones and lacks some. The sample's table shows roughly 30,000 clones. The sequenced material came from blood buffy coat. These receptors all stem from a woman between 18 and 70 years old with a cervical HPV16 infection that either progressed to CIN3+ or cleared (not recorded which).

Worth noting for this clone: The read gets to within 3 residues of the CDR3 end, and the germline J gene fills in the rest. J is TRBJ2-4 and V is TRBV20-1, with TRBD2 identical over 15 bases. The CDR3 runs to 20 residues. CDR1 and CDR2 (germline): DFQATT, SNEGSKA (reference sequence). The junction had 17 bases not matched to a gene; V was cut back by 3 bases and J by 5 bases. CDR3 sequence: CSASGPGTSGRRGGQNIQYF. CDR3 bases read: TGCAGTGCTAGCGGACCAGGGACTAGCGGGAGGAGGGGGGGCCAAAACATT.

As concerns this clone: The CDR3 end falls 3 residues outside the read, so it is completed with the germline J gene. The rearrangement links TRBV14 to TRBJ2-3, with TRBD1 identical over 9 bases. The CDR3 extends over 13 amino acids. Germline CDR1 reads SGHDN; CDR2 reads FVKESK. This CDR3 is CASSPFGQGTQYF. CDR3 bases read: TGTGCCAGCAGCCCCTTTGGACAGGGGACG. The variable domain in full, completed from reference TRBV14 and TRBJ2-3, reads EAGVTQFPSHSVIEKGQTVTLRCDPISGHDNLYWYRRVMGKEIKFLLHFVKESKQDESGMPNNRFLAERTGGTYSTLKVQPAELEDSGVYFCASSPFGQGTQYFGPGTRLTVL.

The CDR3 loop reads CASSGGFGGANYGYTF. Incomplete CDR3 DNA: TGTGCCAGTAGTGGGGGGTTCGGCGGAGCTAACTATGGC. The chain carries TRBV19 and TRBJ1-2; a weak D match, TRBD1 (5 bases). The sequence runs out 3 residues before the end of the CDR3; the remainder is reconstructed from the germline J gene. CDR1 and CDR2 from the germline V gene are LNHDA and SQIVND (reference sequence). V was cut by 5 bases and J by 0 bases, with 16 bases left in between. CDR3 length: 16 residues.

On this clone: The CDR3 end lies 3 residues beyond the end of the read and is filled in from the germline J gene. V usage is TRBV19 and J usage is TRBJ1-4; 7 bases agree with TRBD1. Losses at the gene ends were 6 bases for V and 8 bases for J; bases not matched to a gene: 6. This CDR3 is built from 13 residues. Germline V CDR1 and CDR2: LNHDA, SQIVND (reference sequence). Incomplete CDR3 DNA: TGTGCCAGTAGCCTACAGGGGAGAGAAAAA. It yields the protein CASSLQGREK. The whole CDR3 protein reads CASSLQGREKLFF.

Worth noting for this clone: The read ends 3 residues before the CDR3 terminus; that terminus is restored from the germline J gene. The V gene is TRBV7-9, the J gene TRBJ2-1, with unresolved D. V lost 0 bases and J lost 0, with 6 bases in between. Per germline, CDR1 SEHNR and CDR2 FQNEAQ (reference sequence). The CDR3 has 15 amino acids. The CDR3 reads CASSLARSSYNEQFF. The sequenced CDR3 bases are TGTGCCAGCAGCTTAGCCAGAAGCTCCTACAATGAG.

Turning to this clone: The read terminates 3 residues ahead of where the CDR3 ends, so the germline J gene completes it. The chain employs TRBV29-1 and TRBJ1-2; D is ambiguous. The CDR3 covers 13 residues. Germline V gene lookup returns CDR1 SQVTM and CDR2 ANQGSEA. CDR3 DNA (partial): TGCAGCGTTGAATATACGACAATCTTAGGC. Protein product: CSVEYTTILG. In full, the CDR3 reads CSVEYTTILGYTF.

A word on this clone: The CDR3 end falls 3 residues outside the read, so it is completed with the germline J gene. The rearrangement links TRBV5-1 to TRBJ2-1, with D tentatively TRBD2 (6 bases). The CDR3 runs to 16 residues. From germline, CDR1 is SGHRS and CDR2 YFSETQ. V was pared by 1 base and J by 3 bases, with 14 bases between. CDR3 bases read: TGCGCCAGCAGCTTGCTAGCGAGGGCGGACTACAATGAG. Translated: CASSLLARADYNE. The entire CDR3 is CASSLLARADYNEQFF.

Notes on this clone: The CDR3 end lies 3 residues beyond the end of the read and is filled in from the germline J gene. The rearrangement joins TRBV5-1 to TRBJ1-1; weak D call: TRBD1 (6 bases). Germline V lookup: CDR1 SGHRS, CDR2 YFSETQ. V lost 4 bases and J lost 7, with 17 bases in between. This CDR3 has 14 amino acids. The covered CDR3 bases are TGCGCCAGCAGCCCCGGGACACCCGTTCGTGAA. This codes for CASSPGTPVRE. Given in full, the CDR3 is CASSPGTPVREAFF.

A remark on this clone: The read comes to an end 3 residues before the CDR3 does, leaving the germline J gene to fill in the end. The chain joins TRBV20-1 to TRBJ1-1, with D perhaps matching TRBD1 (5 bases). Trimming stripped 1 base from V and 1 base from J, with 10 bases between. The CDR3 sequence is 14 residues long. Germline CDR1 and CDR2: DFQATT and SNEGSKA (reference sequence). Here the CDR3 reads CSARAGLWNTEAFF. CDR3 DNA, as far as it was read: TGCAGTGCTAGAGCGGGACTCTGGAACACTGAA.

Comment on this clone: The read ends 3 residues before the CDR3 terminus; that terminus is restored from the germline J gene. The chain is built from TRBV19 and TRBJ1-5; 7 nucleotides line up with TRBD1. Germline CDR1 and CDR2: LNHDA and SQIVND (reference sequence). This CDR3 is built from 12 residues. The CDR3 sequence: CASRQGTLPQHF. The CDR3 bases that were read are TGTGCCTCCCGACAGGGCACTCTACCC.

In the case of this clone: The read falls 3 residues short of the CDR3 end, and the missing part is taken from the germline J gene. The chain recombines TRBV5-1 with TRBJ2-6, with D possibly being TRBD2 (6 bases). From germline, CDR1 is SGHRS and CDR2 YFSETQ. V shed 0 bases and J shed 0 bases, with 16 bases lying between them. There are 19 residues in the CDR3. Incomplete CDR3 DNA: TGCGCCAGCAGCTTGGCCGGGGGTTATGGTTTCTCTGGGGCCAACGTC. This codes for CASSLAGGYGFSGANV. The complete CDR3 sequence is CASSLAGGYGFSGANVLTF.

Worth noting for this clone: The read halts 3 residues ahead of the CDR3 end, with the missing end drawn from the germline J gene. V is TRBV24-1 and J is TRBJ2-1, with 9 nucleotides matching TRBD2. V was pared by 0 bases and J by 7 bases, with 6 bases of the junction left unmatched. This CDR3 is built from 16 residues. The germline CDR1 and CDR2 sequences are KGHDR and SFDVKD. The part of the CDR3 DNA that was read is TGTGCCACCAGTGATTTGCAGGCGGGGGGGCGTAATGAG. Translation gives CATSDLQAGGRNE. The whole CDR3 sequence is CATSDLQAGGRNEQFF.

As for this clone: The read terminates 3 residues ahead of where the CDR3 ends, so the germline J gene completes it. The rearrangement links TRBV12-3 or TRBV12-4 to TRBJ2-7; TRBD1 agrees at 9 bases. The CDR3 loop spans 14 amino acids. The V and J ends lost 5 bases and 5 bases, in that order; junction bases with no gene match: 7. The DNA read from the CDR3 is TGTGCCAGCAGTCTGTCCGGGACAGGGAACGAG. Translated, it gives CASSLSGTGNE. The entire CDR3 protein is CASSLSGTGNEQYF.

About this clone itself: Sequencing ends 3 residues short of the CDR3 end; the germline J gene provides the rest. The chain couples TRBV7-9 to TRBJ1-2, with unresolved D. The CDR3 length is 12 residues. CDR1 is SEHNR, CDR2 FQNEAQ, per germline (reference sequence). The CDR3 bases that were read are TGTGCCAGCAGCCTACGTTCCTACGGG. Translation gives CASSLRSYG. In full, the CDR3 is CASSLRSYGYTF.

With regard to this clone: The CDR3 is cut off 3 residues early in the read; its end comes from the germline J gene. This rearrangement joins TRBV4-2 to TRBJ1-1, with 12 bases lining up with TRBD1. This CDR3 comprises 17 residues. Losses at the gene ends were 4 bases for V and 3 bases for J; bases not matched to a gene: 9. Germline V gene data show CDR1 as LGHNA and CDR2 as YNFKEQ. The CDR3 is CASSPGTGGFTDTEAFF. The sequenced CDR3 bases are TGTGCCAGCAGCCCCGGGACAGGGGGCTTTACGGACACTGAA.

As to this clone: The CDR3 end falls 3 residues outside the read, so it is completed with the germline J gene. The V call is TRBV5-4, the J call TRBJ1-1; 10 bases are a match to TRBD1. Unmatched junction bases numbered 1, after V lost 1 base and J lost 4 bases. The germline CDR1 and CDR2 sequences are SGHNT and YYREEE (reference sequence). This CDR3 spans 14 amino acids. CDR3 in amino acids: CASSLRTGGTEAFF. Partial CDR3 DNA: TGTGCCAGCAGCTTGCGGACAGGGGGCACTGAA.

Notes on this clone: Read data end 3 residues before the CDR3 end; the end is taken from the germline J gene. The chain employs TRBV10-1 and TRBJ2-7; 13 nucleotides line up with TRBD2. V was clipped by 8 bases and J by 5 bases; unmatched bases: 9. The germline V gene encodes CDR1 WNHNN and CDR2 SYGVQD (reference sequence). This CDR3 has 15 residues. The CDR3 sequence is CASAPGLAGSDEQYF. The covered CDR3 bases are TGCGCCAGCGCCCCGGGACTAGCGGGATCGGACGAG.

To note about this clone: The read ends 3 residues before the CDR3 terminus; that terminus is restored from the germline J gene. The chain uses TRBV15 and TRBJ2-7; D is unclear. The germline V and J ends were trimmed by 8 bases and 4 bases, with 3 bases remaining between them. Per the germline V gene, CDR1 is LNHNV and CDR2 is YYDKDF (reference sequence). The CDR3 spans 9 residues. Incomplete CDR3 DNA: TGTGCCACCTTATACGAG. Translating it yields CATLYE. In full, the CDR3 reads CATLYEQYF.

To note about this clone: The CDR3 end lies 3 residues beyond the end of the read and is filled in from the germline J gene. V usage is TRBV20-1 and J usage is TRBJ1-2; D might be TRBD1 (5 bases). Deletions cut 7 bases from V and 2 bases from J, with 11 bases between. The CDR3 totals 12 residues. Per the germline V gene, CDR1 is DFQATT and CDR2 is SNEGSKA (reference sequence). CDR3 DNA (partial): TGCAGTGTCCCGACAGACAACTATGGC. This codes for CSVPTDNYG. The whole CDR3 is CSVPTDNYGYTF.

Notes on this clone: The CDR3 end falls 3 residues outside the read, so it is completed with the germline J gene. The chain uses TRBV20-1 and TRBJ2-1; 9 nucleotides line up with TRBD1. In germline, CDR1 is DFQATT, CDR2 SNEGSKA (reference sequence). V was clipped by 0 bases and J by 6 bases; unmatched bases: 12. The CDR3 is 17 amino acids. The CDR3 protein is CSARDQRRTGVLNEQFF. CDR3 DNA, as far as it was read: TGCAGTGCTAGAGATCAACGAAGGACAGGGGTTCTCAATGAG.

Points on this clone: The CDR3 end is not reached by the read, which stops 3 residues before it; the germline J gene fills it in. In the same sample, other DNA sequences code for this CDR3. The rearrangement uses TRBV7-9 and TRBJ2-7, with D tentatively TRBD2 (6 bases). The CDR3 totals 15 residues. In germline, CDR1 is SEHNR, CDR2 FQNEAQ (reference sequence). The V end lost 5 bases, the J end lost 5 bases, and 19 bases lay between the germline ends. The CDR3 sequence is CASSLTGTGGDEQYF. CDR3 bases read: TGTGCCAGCAGCCTTACCGGGACTGGAGGGGACGAG.

The DNA read from the CDR3 is TGTGCCAGTAGGAGACAGGGGGCGCATAGTAACACCGGGGAG. Residues: CASRRQGAHSNTGE. The CDR3 reads in full as CASRRQGAHSNTGELFF. The chain carries TRBV19 and TRBJ2-2; 10 positions agree with TRBD1. The sequence runs out 3 residues before the end of the CDR3; the remainder is reconstructed from the germline J gene. The CDR3 sequence is 17 residues long. V lost 6 bases, J lost 2 bases, and 9 bases stayed unmatched. Germline V CDR1 and CDR2: LNHDA, SQIVND (reference sequence).

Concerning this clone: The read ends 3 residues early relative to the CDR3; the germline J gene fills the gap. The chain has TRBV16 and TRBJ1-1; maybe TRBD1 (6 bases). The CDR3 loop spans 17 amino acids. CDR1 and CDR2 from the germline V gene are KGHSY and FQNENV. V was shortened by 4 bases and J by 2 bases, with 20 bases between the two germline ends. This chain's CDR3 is CASSLRNYGTKNTEAFF. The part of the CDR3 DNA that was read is TGTGCCAGCAGCCTACGAAACTACGGGACAAAAAACACTGAA.

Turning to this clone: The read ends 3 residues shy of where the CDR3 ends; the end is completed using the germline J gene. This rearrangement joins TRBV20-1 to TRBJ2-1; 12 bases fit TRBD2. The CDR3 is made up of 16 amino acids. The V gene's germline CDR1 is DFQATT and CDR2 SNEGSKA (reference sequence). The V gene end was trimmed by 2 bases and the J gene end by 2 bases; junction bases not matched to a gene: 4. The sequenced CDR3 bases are TGCAGTGCTAGACCGGGACTAGCGGGCCCCTACAATGAG. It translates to CSARPGLAGPYNE. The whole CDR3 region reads CSARPGLAGPYNEQFF.

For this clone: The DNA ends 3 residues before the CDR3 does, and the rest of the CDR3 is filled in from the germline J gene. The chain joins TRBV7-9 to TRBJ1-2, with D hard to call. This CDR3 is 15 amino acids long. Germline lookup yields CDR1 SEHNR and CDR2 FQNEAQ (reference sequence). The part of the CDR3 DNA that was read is TGTGCCAGCAGCTTTGGTAGCGGGGAACCCTACGAC. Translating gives CASSFGSGEPYD. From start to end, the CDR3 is CASSFGSGEPYDYTF.